These T cell receptor beta chains were read from a single sample in a study of post-analysis software for immune sequencing data. MiXCR, applied by TCRdb to the PCR reads, yields one record per CDR3 protein. The table includes about 540,000 distinct CDR3 sequences, 34% detected once. The sequenced sample was blood. The source of these receptors is a girl younger than 18 with multiple sclerosis. Both conserved end residues are part of each CDR3. Fields, in order: CDR3 length, J gene, D gene, clone size, V gene, CDR3 protein, CDR3 DNA. A D gene is named only where the DNA matches it firmly. Size is stated for part of the rows, as once, few or many counts, or as a class when the clone is expanded.

16,TRBJ1-2,.,.,TRBV5-1,CASSRDGNRWSNGYTF,TGCGCCAGCAGCCGAGACGGTAACAGGTGGAGTAATGGCTACACCTTC
15,TRBJ2-1,TRBD1,.,TRBV9,CASSATPGQSNEQFF,TGTGCCAGCAGCGCGACGCCGGGACAGTCCAATGAGCAGTTCTTC
14,TRBJ2-2,.,.,TRBV28,CASSLLQNTGELFF,TGTGCCAGCAGTTTGTTACAGAACACCGGGGAGCTGTTTTTT
14,TRBJ2-1,TRBD1,few,TRBV5-1,CASSLSSTGFEQFF,TGCGCCAGCAGCCTGTCCTCGACAGGGTTTGAGCAGTTCTTC
14,TRBJ2-3,.,once,TRBV20-1,CSASNRERADTQYF,TGCAGTGCTAGCAACAGGGAAAGGGCAGATACGCAGTATTTT
14,TRBJ1-1,.,.,TRBV29-1,CSVVPLKMDTEAFF,TGCAGCGTTGTCCCCCTGAAGATGGACACTGAAGCTTTCTTT
14,TRBJ2-3,TRBD2,.,TRBV20-1,CSAHGTSGTDTQYF,TGCAGTGCTCACGGGACTAGCGGCACAGATACGCAGTATTTT
14,TRBJ1-6,.,.,TRBV6-6,CASKTSSTYSPPHF,TGTGCCAGCAAGACAAGCTCTACGTATTCACCCCCCCACTTT
14,TRBJ1-6,.,.,TRBV20-1,CSATPEPPKTPLHF,TGCAGTGCTACCCCAGAACCCCCCAAGACGCCCCTCCACTTT
16,TRBJ2-6,.,few,TRBV5-1,CASSYLQLTGANVLTF,TGCGCCAGCAGCTACCTACAACTTACTGGGGCCAACGTCCTGACTTTC
16,TRBJ2-3,TRBD1,.,TRBV5-5,CASSWPRDRASYTQYF,TGTGCCAGCAGCTGGCCCCGGGACAGGGCCTCATATACGCAGTATTTT
13,TRBJ2-7,TRBD2,.,TRBV20-1,CNARLSGTYEQYF,TGCAATGCTAGACTTAGCGGGACCTACGAGCAGTACTTC
13,TRBJ2-3,.,.,TRBV13,CASSLDPGDTQYF,TGTGCCAGCAGCTTAGACCCCGGAGATACGCAGTATTTT
14,TRBJ2-7,.,.,TRBV7-2,CASNLLDSTYEQYF,TGTGCCAGCAACTTACTGGACAGTACCTACGAGCAGTACTTC
16,TRBJ2-1,TRBD2,once,TRBV7-2,CASSLVLAGTYNEQFF,TGTGCCAGCAGCTTAGTTCTAGCGGGGACCTACAATGAGCAGTTCTTC
16,TRBJ1-2,TRBD1,.,TRBV12-3/TRBV12-4,CASSLGQGAGNYGYTF,TGTGCCAGCAGTTTGGGACAGGGGGCCGGCAACTATGGCTACACCTTC
15,TRBJ2-5,.,.,TRBV20-1,CSADGGAPLQETQYF,TGCAGTGCTGATGGCGGGGCCCCACTCCAAGAGACCCAGTACTTC
15,TRBJ2-3,TRBD2,few,TRBV7-2,CASSRIAGTTDTQYF,TGTGCCAGCAGCAGAATAGCGGGGACCACAGATACGCAGTATTTT
14,TRBJ2-5,.,.,TRBV18,CASSPLGDLETQYF,TGTGCCAGCTCACCACTTGGGGACTTAGAGACCCAGTACTTC
16,TRBJ1-2,.,.,TRBV7-9,CASSLVRPRGDYGYTF,TGTGCCAGCAGCTTAGTCCGGCCCCGAGGGGACTATGGCTACACCTTT
15,TRBJ2-3,TRBD2,many,TRBV5-6,CASSWGSGGRDTQYF,TGTGCCAGCAGCTGGGGCAGCGGGGGCAGAGATACGCAGTATTTT
14,TRBJ1-6,.,.,TRBV3-1,CASSQDGASLLLHF,TGTGCCAGCAGCCAAGATGGGGCCTCCCTCTTGCTCCACTTT
14,TRBJ2-1,.,.,TRBV7-2,CASSFRPGNDERFF,TGTGCCAGCAGCTTCCGGCCCGGTAATGATGAGCGGTTCTTC
16,TRBJ1-3,.,.,TRBV6-5,CASSYGLLDSGNTIYF,TGTGCCAGCAGTTACGGGCTCTTGGACTCTGGAAACACCATATATTTT
14,TRBJ2-7,.,few,TRBV7-9,CASSPQGRGYEQYF,TGTGCCAGCAGCCCACAGGGGCGGGGGTACGAGCAGTACTTC
12,TRBJ2-1,.,.,TRBV7-9,CASPSSYNEQFF,TGTGCCAGCCCAAGCTCCTACAATGAGCAGTTCTTC
15,TRBJ2-1,.,.,TRBV20-1,CSAREIKGVANEQFF,TGCAGTGCTAGAGAGATAAAAGGGGTAGCTAATGAGCAGTTCTTC
16,TRBJ1-2,.,.,TRBV10-3,CAISGDAEWSSYGYTF,TGTGCCATCAGTGGGGACGCGGAGTGGAGCTCCTATGGCTACACCTTC
16,TRBJ1-2,TRBD1,many,TRBV6-4,CASSPNTGVVGYGYTF,TGTGCCAGCAGCCCCAATACAGGGGTGGTCGGGTATGGCTACACCTTC
17,TRBJ2-5,TRBD2,.,TRBV20-1,CSANPFRLAGGRETQYF,TGCAGTGCTAACCCCTTTAGACTAGCGGGGGGGCGAGAGACCCAGTACTTC
15,TRBJ2-2,.,.,TRBV5-4,CASSWDTSRPGELFF,TGTGCCAGCAGTTGGGACACCAGTCGGCCCGGGGAGCTGTTTTTT
15,TRBJ2-7,.,.,TRBV6-6,CASSQSDLSSYEQYF,TGTGCCAGCAGTCAATCCGATTTAAGCTCCTACGAGCAGTACTTC
16,TRBJ2-1,.,few,TRBV4-2,CASSQDVVQGGDEQFF,TGTGCCAGCAGCCAAGATGTGGTTCAGGGTGGGGATGAGCAGTTCTTC
15,TRBJ1-4,TRBD1,.,TRBV3-1,CASSQVGQANKKLFF,TGTGCCAGCAGCCAAGTCGGACAGGCCAATAAAAAACTGTTTTTT
17,TRBJ1-6,.,.,TRBV20-1,CSARDNRLRSYNSPLHF,TGCAGTGCTAGAGATAACAGGCTCCGTTCCTATAATTCACCCCTCCACTTT
14,TRBJ1-2,TRBD1,.,TRBV5-1,CASSFGQAHYGYTF,TGCGCCAGCAGCTTCGGACAGGCTCACTATGGCTACACCTTC
12,TRBJ1-2,.,.,TRBV20-1,CSARHPGYGYTF,TGCAGTGCTAGGCACCCAGGCTATGGCTACACCTTC
13,TRBJ1-2,TRBD1,once,TRBV7-9,CASSHRGVYGYTF,TGTGCCAGCAGCCACAGGGGGGTCTATGGCTACACCTTC
13,TRBJ1-1,TRBD1,many,TRBV20-1,CSAPRQGGTEAFF,TGCAGTGCCCCCCGACAGGGGGGGACTGAAGCTTTCTTT
14,TRBJ2-5,TRBD1,.,TRBV5-1,CASSLGQGREAQYF,TGCGCCAGCAGTTTAGGACAGGGCAGAGAGGCCCAGTACTTC
12,TRBJ1-2,TRBD1,few,TRBV3-1,CASSQVGRGHTF,TGTGCCAGCAGCCAAGTGGGCAGGGGGCACACCTTC
15,TRBJ2-3,.,many,TRBV7-2,CASSFARGGADTQYF,TGTGCCAGCAGCTTTGCGCGCGGTGGAGCAGATACGCAGTATTTT
14,TRBJ2-7,TRBD1,.,TRBV7-9,CASSLGGTGGSQYF,TGTGCCAGCAGCTTAGGTGGGACAGGGGGGAGTCAGTACTTC
16,TRBJ2-1,.,few,TRBV4-1,CASSQPGQFSYNEQFF,TGCGCCAGCAGCCAACCCGGACAGTTTTCCTACAATGAGCAGTTCTTC
20,TRBJ2-1,TRBD2,.,TRBV12-3/TRBV12-4,CASSSIRTSGGSSSYNEQFF,TGTGCCAGCAGCTCAATTCGGACTAGCGGGGGGAGTAGCTCCTACAATGAGCAGTTCTTC
14,TRBJ1-2,.,.,TRBV5-4,CASSLPYNPYGYTF,TGTGCCAGCAGCTTGCCCTACAACCCCTATGGCTACACCTTC
14,TRBJ2-5,.,few,TRBV27,CASSDRDVGETQYF,TGTGCCAGCAGTGACCGGGACGTAGGAGAGACCCAGTACTTC
15,TRBJ2-3,.,few,TRBV7-2,CASSLGASTTDTQYF,TGTGCCAGCAGCTTAGGGGCCAGCACCACAGATACGCAGTATTTT